This is a list of T cell receptor beta chains from one sample in a study of identical twins. TCRdb passed the 5' RACE reads through MiXCR, listing each CDR3 protein once. The sample holds around 480,000 distinct CDR3 sequences, 13% to 15% seen once. These records were also assigned to another study, of yellow fever vaccine responses in identical twins.

Sample: CD4+ T cells sorted from blood. Receptor source: a woman aged 18-30 years in good health. The CDR3 runs from the conserved cysteine through the conserved F or W. The D gene is left open where the match is weak. The size of a clone is reported for some rows only, either as once, few or many, or as a class for expanded clones.

d_call | j_call | clone_size | v_call | cdr3_aa | cdr3_nt
TRBD1 | TRBJ2-1 | NA | TRBV7-9 | CASSYQNKTGAVNEQFF | TGTGCCAGCAGCTACCAAAACAAGACAGGGGCGGTCAATGAGCAGTTCTTC
NA | TRBJ2-7 | few | TRBV5-1 | CASSLSRQPYYEQYF | TGCGCCAGCAGCTTGTCCCGACAGCCTTACTACGAGCAGTACTTC
NA | TRBJ2-7 | NA | TRBV11-2 | CASSLDPGYEQYF | TGTGCCAGCAGCTTGGACCCGGGCTACGAGCAGTACTTC
TRBD2 | TRBJ2-5 | few | TRBV2 | CASSEVVVVLAGETQYF | TGTGCCAGCAGTGAAGTGGTAGTCGTACTAGCGGGAGAGACCCAGTACTTC
TRBD1 | TRBJ1-6 | NA | TRBV5-1 | CASSSTGTDNSPLHF | TGCGCCAGCAGCTCTACCGGGACAGATAATTCACCCCTCCACTTT
TRBD1 | TRBJ1-2 | few | TRBV12-3/TRBV12-4 | CASSQSTGLSGYTF | TGTGCCAGCAGTCAGTCGACAGGGTTGAGTGGCTACACCTTC
NA | TRBJ1-1 | few | TRBV2 | CASSYRDTMNTEAFF | TGTGCCAGCAGTTACAGGGATACTATGAACACTGAAGCTTTCTTT
TRBD2 | TRBJ2-3 | NA | TRBV24-1 | CATSVSGRGDTQYF | TGTGCCACCAGTGTAAGCGGGAGGGGAGATACGCAGTATTTT
NA | TRBJ1-2 | NA | TRBV15 | CATSREGAGTNYGYTF | TGTGCCACCAGCAGAGAGGGCGCAGGGACAAACTATGGCTACACCTTC
TRBD2 | TRBJ2-5 | NA | TRBV3-1 | CASSHLAGGQETQYF | TGTGCCAGCAGCCACTTAGCGGGAGGTCAAGAGACCCAGTACTTC
TRBD2 | TRBJ2-1 | many | TRBV4-3 | CASSQAPPGLAGANEQFF | TGCGCCAGCAGCCAAGCGCCCCCGGGACTAGCGGGAGCAAATGAGCAGTTCTTC
NA | TRBJ2-7 | many | TRBV5-1 | CASTSTWGANEQYF | TGCGCCAGCACCTCGACATGGGGGGCGAACGAGCAGTACTTC
TRBD2 | TRBJ2-1 | NA | TRBV20-1 | CCVTPPAGAYNEQFF | TGCTGTGTGACGCCTCCAGCGGGGGCCTACAATGAGCAGTTCTTC
NA | TRBJ2-1 | few | TRBV12-3/TRBV12-4 | CASRGEAYNEQFF | TGTGCCAGCAGGGGGGAGGCCTACAATGAGCAGTTCTTC
TRBD1 | TRBJ1-2 | NA | TRBV10-3 | CAISGTGGYGYTF | TGTGCCATCAGCGGGACAGGCGGCTATGGCTACACCTTC
NA | TRBJ2-7 | NA | TRBV2 | CASSEGGVRRSQQYF | TGTGCCAGCAGTGAGGGCGGGGTTCGCCGAAGTCAGCAGTACTTC
TRBD1 | TRBJ2-1 | NA | TRBV2 | CASTTGQGPYNEQFF | TGTGCCAGCACCACGGGACAGGGCCCTTACAATGAGCAGTTCTTC
TRBD2 | TRBJ2-4 | NA | TRBV28 | CASATSGRVAKNIQYF | TGTGCCAGCGCGACTAGCGGGAGGGTGGCCAAAAACATTCAGTACTTC
TRBD1 | TRBJ1-2 | few | TRBV20-1 | CSAQGGLNLNYGYTF | TGCAGTGCTCAGGGGGGGCTCAACCTAAACTATGGCTACACCTTC
TRBD2 | TRBJ2-1 | many | TRBV20-1 | CSASREVNEQFF | TGCAGTGCTTCGCGGGAGGTTAATGAGCAGTTCTTC
NA | TRBJ2-6 | few | TRBV4-2 | CASSQGSGELSSGANVLTF | TGTGCCAGCAGCCAAGGGTCGGGGGAGCTTAGCTCTGGGGCCAACGTCCTGACTTTC
TRBD1 | TRBJ1-6 | NA | TRBV5-1 | CASSSGTANNSPLHF | TGCGCCAGCAGCTCCGGGACAGCTAATAATTCACCCCTCCACTTT
NA | TRBJ1-1 | few | TRBV12-3/TRBV12-4 | CASSFRRAATEAFF | TGTGCCAGCAGTTTCCGGAGGGCAGCCACTGAAGCTTTCTTT
TRBD1 | TRBJ2-7 | NA | TRBV6-5 | CASSYQNTDRGGYEQYF | TGTGCCAGCAGTTACCAAAACACGGACAGGGGGGGCTACGAGCAGTACTTC
TRBD2 | TRBJ2-7 | few | TRBV20-1 | CSAESGRGTYEQYF | TGCAGTGCGGAAAGCGGGAGAGGGACCTACGAGCAGTACTTC
NA | TRBJ2-7 | few | TRBV5-6 | CASSPWDLVSEQYF | TGTGCCAGCAGCCCCTGGGACCTAGTCTCCGAGCAGTACTTC
NA | TRBJ2-5 | few | TRBV2 | CASSQTQGETQYF | TGTGCCAGCAGTCAGACCCAAGGGGAGACCCAGTACTTC
TRBD1 | TRBJ2-7 | few | TRBV27 | CASSPKGGQTYEQYF | TGTGCCAGCAGTCCCAAAGGGGGACAGACCTACGAGCAGTACTTC
NA | TRBJ1-1 | few | TRBV3-1 | CASSRTGRDTEAFF | TGTGCCAGCAGCCGAACAGGAAGGGACACTGAAGCTTTCTTT
TRBD2 | TRBJ2-3 | NA | TRBV3-1 | CASSQDLQRGGQRGTQYF | TGTGCCAGCAGCCAAGATCTGCAGCGGGGGGGCCAGCGTGGTACGCAGTATTTT
TRBD1 | TRBJ2-7 | few | TRBV12-3/TRBV12-4 | CASSEGTGGFYEQYF | TGTGCCAGCAGTGAAGGGACAGGGGGCTTTTACGAGCAGTACTTC
NA | TRBJ2-1 | few | TRBV15 | CATSRDSGTQQFF | TGTGCCACCAGCAGAGATTCCGGGACTCAGCAGTTCTTC
NA | TRBJ2-1 | NA | TRBV11-2 | CASSLVLLSFGQFF | TGTGCCAGCAGCTTAGTCCTCCTAAGTTTTGGGCAGTTCTTC
NA | TRBJ1-4 | NA | TRBV7-8 | CASLAVRHEKLFF | TGTGCCAGCTTGGCAGTGCGGCATGAAAAACTGTTTTTT
NA | TRBJ2-7 | NA | TRBV6-1 | CASRLGAQGKTYEQYF | TGTGCCAGCAGACTAGGTGCGCAGGGAAAAACCTACGAGCAGTACTTC
TRBD2 | TRBJ2-7 | NA | TRBV7-2 | CASSLTNGLAGSYEQYF | TGTGCCAGCAGCTTAACTAATGGTCTAGCGGGGTCCTACGAGCAGTACTTC
NA | TRBJ2-7 | NA | TRBV5-1 | CASSGGFGAYEQYF | TGCGCCAGCAGCGGGGGTTTCGGGGCCTACGAGCAGTACTTC
TRBD1 | TRBJ2-1 | NA | TRBV27 | CASRPQSTGGSYNEQFF | TGTGCCAGCCGACCCCAATCCACAGGGGGCTCCTACAATGAGCAGTTCTTC
NA | TRBJ2-1 | few | TRBV12-3/TRBV12-4 | CASSPTGSKGNEQFF | TGTGCCAGCAGTCCGACGGGGTCTAAAGGCAATGAGCAGTTCTTC
NA | TRBJ2-2 | NA | TRBV19 | CASRHTGELFF | TGTGCCAGTAGGCACACCGGGGAGCTGTTTTTT
NA | TRBJ2-3 | few | TRBV7-8 | CASSLRRQADGDTQYF | TGTGCCAGCAGCCTCCGTCGACAGGCTGATGGAGATACGCAGTATTTT
TRBD1 | TRBJ1-1 | NA | TRBV2 | CASSAGTGKGNTEAFF | TGTGCCAGCAGTGCCGGGACAGGGAAGGGGAACACTGAAGCTTTCTTT
TRBD1 | TRBJ2-3 | NA | TRBV28 | CASMLGGQITDTQYF | TGTGCCAGCATGCTAGGGGGACAGATCACAGATACGCAGTATTTT
NA | TRBJ2-7 | NA | TRBV10-3 | CAISASRGITYEQYF | TGTGCCATCAGTGCCAGTCGCGGGATAACCTACGAGCAGTACTTC
NA | TRBJ2-2 | NA | TRBV9 | CASSGGHGTGELFF | TGTGCCAGCAGCGGGGGTCACGGCACCGGGGAGCTGTTTTTT
TRBD2 | TRBJ2-1 | few | TRBV20-1 | CSARFGGLDEQFF | TGCAGTGCTAGGTTTGGGGGACTAGATGAGCAGTTCTTC
NA | TRBJ2-2 | few | TRBV4-3 | CASSQSGVRGELFF | TGCGCCAGCAGCCAATCGGGGGTCCGGGGGGAGCTGTTTTTT
NA | TRBJ2-3 | NA | TRBV5-6 | CASSLKSSSSTDTQYF | TGTGCCAGCAGCTTGAAAAGCAGCTCTAGCACAGATACGCAGTATTTT